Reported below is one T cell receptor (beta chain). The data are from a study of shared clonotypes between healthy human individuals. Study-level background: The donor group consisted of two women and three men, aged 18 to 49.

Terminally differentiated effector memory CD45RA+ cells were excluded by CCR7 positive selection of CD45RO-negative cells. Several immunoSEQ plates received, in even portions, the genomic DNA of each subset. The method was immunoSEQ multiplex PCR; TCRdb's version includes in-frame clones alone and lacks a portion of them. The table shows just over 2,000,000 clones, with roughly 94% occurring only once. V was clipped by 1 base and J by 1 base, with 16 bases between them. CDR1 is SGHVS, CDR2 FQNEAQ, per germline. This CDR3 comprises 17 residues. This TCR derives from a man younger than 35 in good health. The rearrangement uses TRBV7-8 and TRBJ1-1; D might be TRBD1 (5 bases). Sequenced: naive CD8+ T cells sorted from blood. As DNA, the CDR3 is TGTGCCAGCAGCTTAGTAGTCGGAGATAGGGGGAACACTGAAGCTTTCTTT. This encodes CASSLVVGDRGNTEAFF. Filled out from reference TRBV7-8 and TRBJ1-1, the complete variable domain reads GAGVSQSPRYKVAKRGQDVALRCDPISGHVSLFWYQQALGQGPEFLTYFQNEAQLDKSGLPSDRFFAERPEGSVSTLKIQRTQQEDSAVYLCASSLVVGDRGNTEAFFGQGTRLTVV.